The rows below give T cell receptor beta chains drawn from one sample of a study of CD4 T cells in relation to SARS-CoV-2 and coronaviruses. The repertoire was sequenced with immunoSEQ multiplex PCR; TCRdb's copy has only in-frame clones and lacks some. The sample lists tens of thousands of clones; 76% were seen once. Their target antigens are unknown. The sequencing sample was made of CD4+ T cells from PBMCs, cultured in vitro. These receptors were collected from a human donor in good health. CDR3s include the opening cysteine and the closing phenylalanine or tryptophan. Each record gives: V gene, clone size, CDR3 length, J gene, D gene, CDR3 DNA, CDR3 protein. A D gene is named only where the DNA matches it firmly. Not every row has a clone size; where given, it reads once, few, many or a size class.

V: TRBV18
size: NA
length: 18
J: TRBJ2-2
D: NA
DNA: TGTGCCAGCTCACCATATCCCGGGAGACAGGCCCCCACCGGGGAGCTGTTTTTT
CDR3: CASSPYPGRQAPTGELFF

V: TRBV11-2
size: NA
length: 13
J: TRBJ2-2
D: NA
DNA: TGTGCCAGCAGGGGCCTATACACCGGGGAGCTGTTTTTT
CDR3: CASRGLYTGELFF

V: TRBV7-2
size: NA
length: 14
J: TRBJ2-7
D: TRBD1
DNA: TGTGCCAGCAGCAACCGACAGGGGGCGTGGGAGCAGTACTTC
CDR3: CASSNRQGAWEQYF

V: TRBV5-5
size: NA
length: 16
J: TRBJ1-3
D: NA
DNA: TGTGCCAGCAGCTTGTTCGGGGGACAATCTGGAAACACCATATATTTT
CDR3: CASSLFGGQSGNTIYF

V: TRBV9
size: NA
length: 14
J: TRBJ2-1
D: TRBD1
DNA: TGTGCCAGCAGCGTACAGGGGGCCTACAATGAGCAGTTCTTC
CDR3: CASSVQGAYNEQFF

V: TRBV6-5
size: NA
length: 15
J: TRBJ2-1
D: NA
DNA: TGTGCCAGCAGTTCCGTGAGCGGCTCCTACAATGAGCAGTTCTTC
CDR3: CASSSVSGSYNEQFF

V: TRBV18
size: few
length: 14
J: TRBJ2-3
D: NA
DNA: TGTGCCAGCTCACCAGGAGGAGTTGGGGATACGCAGTATTTT
CDR3: CASSPGGVGDTQYF

V: TRBV20-1
size: few
length: 14
J: TRBJ1-2
D: NA
DNA: TGCAGTGCTAGTCCGGGGCTGACCACGGGTGGCTACACCTTC
CDR3: CSASPGLTTGGYTF

V: TRBV7-9
size: NA
length: 13
J: TRBJ1-1
D: NA
DNA: TGTGCCAGCAGCTTAAGAGGGGCAGATGAAGCTTTCTTT
CDR3: CASSLRGADEAFF

V: TRBV10-3
size: few
length: 17
J: TRBJ1-2
D: NA
DNA: TGTGCCATCAGTGACTTCCATTTGTACGTACCCAACTATGGCTACACCTTC
CDR3: CAISDFHLYVPNYGYTF

V: TRBV7-9
size: medium-sized
length: 15
J: TRBJ1-3
D: NA
DNA: TGTGCCAGCAGCTTAGCCGGGACCTCTGGAAACACCATATATTTT
CDR3: CASSLAGTSGNTIYF

V: TRBV2
size: NA
length: 11
J: TRBJ2-5
D: NA
DNA: TGTGCCAGCAGCCAAAAAGAGACCCAGTACTTC
CDR3: CASSQKETQYF

V: TRBV9
size: NA
length: 15
J: TRBJ2-5
D: TRBD1
DNA: TGTGCCAGCAGCGCCCATTCAGGGGGCCAAGAGACCCAGTACTTC
CDR3: CASSAHSGGQETQYF

V: TRBV18
size: NA
length: 15
J: TRBJ2-7
D: TRBD1
DNA: TGTGCCAGCTCACCATCCGGGACAGGGGGCCTCGAGCAGTACTTC
CDR3: CASSPSGTGGLEQYF

V: TRBV14
size: NA
length: 19
J: TRBJ2-7
D: TRBD1
DNA: TGTGCCAGCAGCCAAGAGATGGGACAGGGGGCGATTTCCCCTGACGAGCAGTACTTC
CDR3: CASSQEMGQGAISPDEQYF

V: TRBV14
size: NA
length: 16
J: TRBJ2-5
D: TRBD1
DNA: TGTGCCAGCAGCCAAGACCCCCTCAGGGGGTGGGAGACCCAGTACTTC
CDR3: CASSQDPLRGWETQYF

V: TRBV4-1
size: few
length: 14
J: TRBJ2-1
D: NA
DNA: TGCGCCAGCAGCCAGTGGGGGAGTGAAAATGAGCAGTTCTTC
CDR3: CASSQWGSENEQFF

V: TRBV7-6
size: NA
length: 15
J: TRBJ2-5
D: NA
DNA: TGTGCCAGCAGCACCCTCCCGCTCCAGGGGGGGACCCAGTACTTC
CDR3: CASSTLPLQGGTQYF

V: TRBV10-3
size: few
length: 15
J: TRBJ1-1
D: TRBD1
DNA: TGTGCCATCAGGGGACAGGGGGCGGTGAACACTGAAGCTTTCTTT
CDR3: CAIRGQGAVNTEAFF

V: TRBV7-2
size: once
length: 15
J: TRBJ1-2
D: TRBD1
DNA: TGTGCCAGCAGCTTAAGGACAGGTACCCCCTATGGCTACACCTTC
CDR3: CASSLRTGTPYGYTF

V: TRBV19
size: NA
length: 17
J: TRBJ1-6
D: TRBD1
DNA: TGTGCCAGTAGTATTGGACAGGGACTTCGTGATAATTCACCCCTCCACTTT
CDR3: CASSIGQGLRDNSPLHF

V: TRBV6-6
size: NA
length: 13
J: TRBJ2-5
D: NA
DNA: TGTGCCAGCGGCGTCACGGGCCAAGAGACCCAGTACTTC
CDR3: CASGVTGQETQYF

V: TRBV11-3
size: NA
length: 17
J: TRBJ2-1
D: NA
DNA: TGTGCCAGCAGCCCAGGGATGGGCCTGAGCTCCTACAATGAGCAGTTCTTC
CDR3: CASSPGMGLSSYNEQFF

V: TRBV7-2
size: NA
length: 15
J: TRBJ2-5
D: TRBD2
DNA: TGTGCCAGCAGCTTGGGGACTAGTTTAGCAGAGACCCAGTACTTC
CDR3: CASSLGTSLAETQYF

V: TRBV19
size: NA
length: 13
J: TRBJ2-7
D: TRBD1
DNA: TGTGCCAGTAGGGGACAGGGAGAACACGAGCAGTACTTC
CDR3: CASRGQGEHEQYF

V: TRBV6-5
size: NA
length: 15
J: TRBJ1-3
D: TRBD1
DNA: TGTGCCAGCAGCCGGACAGGGGACTCTGGAAACACCATATATTTT
CDR3: CASSRTGDSGNTIYF

V: TRBV4-2
size: NA
length: 14
J: TRBJ2-7
D: NA
DNA: TGTGCCAGCAGCCAAGATTCCAGGGACTACGAGCAGTACTTC
CDR3: CASSQDSRDYEQYF

V: TRBV2
size: NA
length: 13
J: TRBJ2-5
D: TRBD1
DNA: TGTGCCAGCAGACGGACAGGTGGGGAGACCCAGTACTTC
CDR3: CASRRTGGETQYF

V: TRBV5-1
size: once
length: 14
J: TRBJ2-3
D: NA
DNA: TGCGCCAGCAGCTTGGTTCCGGGTTCGGGTACGCAGTATTTT
CDR3: CASSLVPGSGTQYF

V: TRBV2
size: NA
length: 14
J: TRBJ1-5
D: NA
DNA: TGTGCCAGCGGGGCGCCCTTCGGCAATCAGCCCCAGCATTTT
CDR3: CASGAPFGNQPQHF

V: TRBV5-4
size: NA
length: 14
J: TRBJ2-5
D: NA
DNA: TGTGCCAGCACCACCCCGGGCGGGGAAGAGACCCAGTACTTC
CDR3: CASTTPGGEETQYF

V: TRBV7-9
size: NA
length: 15
J: TRBJ2-1
D: TRBD2
DNA: TGTGCCAGCAGCCCGCTAGCGGGAGGGCGCAATGAGCAGTTCTTC
CDR3: CASSPLAGGRNEQFF

V: TRBV5-1
size: NA
length: 17
J: TRBJ2-7
D: TRBD2
DNA: TGCGCCAGCAGCTTGGGGGGACTAGCGGGAGAGGAGTACGAGCAGTACTTC
CDR3: CASSLGGLAGEEYEQYF

V: TRBV6-5
size: NA
length: 15
J: TRBJ2-5
D: TRBD2
DNA: TGTGCCAGCAGGCGGTCGACTAGCGGAGGAGAGACCCAGTACTTC
CDR3: CASRRSTSGGETQYF

V: TRBV4-1
size: NA
length: 16
J: TRBJ2-4
D: NA
DNA: TGCGCCAGCAGCCAAGATTACCAGGCGACCAAAAACATTCAGTACTTC
CDR3: CASSQDYQATKNIQYF

V: TRBV5-1
size: NA
length: 14
J: TRBJ2-7
D: NA
DNA: TGCGCCAGCAGCAATACAGGGGCGGGGAACGAGCAGTACTTC
CDR3: CASSNTGAGNEQYF

V: TRBV12-3/TRBV12-4
size: NA
length: 12
J: TRBJ2-3
D: NA
DNA: TGTGCCAGCAGCCCCCGGGGAGATACGCAGTATTTT
CDR3: CASSPRGDTQYF

V: TRBV5-1
size: NA
length: 16
J: TRBJ2-1
D: NA
DNA: TGCGCCAGCAGCGGCAGACTAGGCGTTGGTAGGAATGAGCAGTTCTTC
CDR3: CASSGRLGVGRNEQFF

V: TRBV7-3
size: few
length: 13
J: TRBJ1-1
D: NA
DNA: TGTGCCAGCAGCTACTCAGGGAACACTGAAGCTTTCTTT
CDR3: CASSYSGNTEAFF

V: TRBV9
size: few
length: 14
J: TRBJ1-5
D: NA
DNA: TGTGCCAGCAGCGTAGGGACAAAGGAGGAGCCCCAGCATTTT
CDR3: CASSVGTKEEPQHF

V: TRBV7-9
size: NA
length: 12
J: TRBJ1-1
D: TRBD1
DNA: TGTGCCAGCCGGACAGGGGGCACTGAAGCTTTCTTT
CDR3: CASRTGGTEAFF

V: TRBV2
size: NA
length: 14
J: TRBJ1-2
D: NA
DNA: TGTGCCAGCAGTGGATCAGGGGCGGCCTATGGCTACACCTTC
CDR3: CASSGSGAAYGYTF

V: TRBV11-2
size: few
length: 13
J: TRBJ2-1
D: NA
DNA: TGTGCCAGCAGCTCCACGCGGGAAAATGAGCAGTTCTTC
CDR3: CASSSTRENEQFF

V: TRBV5-1
size: NA
length: 17
J: TRBJ2-1
D: NA
DNA: TGCGCCAGCAGCTCGGGCCGGCGATTGAGCTCCTACAATGAGCAGTTCTTC
CDR3: CASSSGRRLSSYNEQFF

V: TRBV30
size: NA
length: 18
J: TRBJ2-2
D: NA
DNA: TGTGCCTGGAGTGTTCACGCTGGGGACTTTTTGAACACCGGGGAGCTGTTTTTT
CDR3: CAWSVHAGDFLNTGELFF

V: TRBV7-9
size: NA
length: 17
J: TRBJ2-7
D: NA
DNA: TGTGCCAGCAGCTCTACCCCCGGGGCCGAAGGGTCCTACGAGCAGTACTTC
CDR3: CASSSTPGAEGSYEQYF

V: TRBV7-6
size: few
length: 14
J: TRBJ1-1
D: NA
DNA: TGTGCCAGCATACCAACAGGGATGAACACTGAAGCTTTCTTT
CDR3: CASIPTGMNTEAFF

V: TRBV19
size: NA
length: 18
J: TRBJ1-4
D: TRBD1
DNA: TGTGCCACCAGACGGACAGGGCAACCCCAGTCAACTAATGAAAAACTGTTTTTT
CDR3: CATRRTGQPQSTNEKLFF

V: TRBV2
size: NA
length: 15
J: TRBJ2-3
D: NA
DNA: TGTGCCAGCAGTAAGAACCGGGCTAGCACAGATACGCAGTATTTT
CDR3: CASSKNRASTDTQYF

V: TRBV7-8
size: NA
length: 15
J: TRBJ1-1
D: NA
DNA: TGTGCCAGCAGCTTAGAGGCCGGGCTTGGCACTGAAGCTTTCTTT
CDR3: CASSLEAGLGTEAFF

V: TRBV3-1/TRBV3-2
size: once
length: 17
J: TRBJ2-2
D: TRBD2
DNA: TGTGCCAGCAGCCAAGGTACTAGCGACGAGTCGACCGGGGAGCTGTTTTTT
CDR3: CASSQGTSDESTGELFF